This T cell receptor (beta chain) was observed in a study of blood T cell repertoires in COVID-19. About the research overall: The study drew acute and convalescent COVID-19 samples from the United States, Italy and Spain.

This CDR3 region has 17 residues. Germline lookup yields CDR1 SGDLS and CDR2 YYNGEE. The junction had 11 bases not matched to a gene; V was cut back by 4 bases and J by 7 bases. TCRdb's table, derived via immunoSEQ multiplex PCR, lists solely in-frame clones and lacks some. This table has over 300,000 clones, around 85% appearing once. This receptor was taken from a human donor in a cohort sampled during active COVID-19. The specimen was peripheral blood. The V call is TRBV9, the J call TRBJ2-2, with 12 bases identical to TRBD2. For the CDR3, the DNA is TGTGCCAGCAGCTCCACTCTAGCGGGGGGGGCTGGCGGGGAGCTGTTTTTT. Translation gives CASSSTLAGGAGGELFF.